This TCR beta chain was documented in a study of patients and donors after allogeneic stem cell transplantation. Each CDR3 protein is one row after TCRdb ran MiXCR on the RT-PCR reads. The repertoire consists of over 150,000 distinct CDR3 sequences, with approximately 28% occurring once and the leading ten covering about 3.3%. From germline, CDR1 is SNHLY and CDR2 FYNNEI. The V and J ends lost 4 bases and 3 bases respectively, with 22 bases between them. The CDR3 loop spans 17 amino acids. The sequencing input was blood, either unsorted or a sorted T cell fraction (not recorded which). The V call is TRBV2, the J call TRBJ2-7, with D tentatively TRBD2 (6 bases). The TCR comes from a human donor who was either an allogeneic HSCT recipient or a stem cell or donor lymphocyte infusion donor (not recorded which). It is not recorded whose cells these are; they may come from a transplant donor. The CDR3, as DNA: TGTGCCAGCAGTGGAAAGGAGGGAGCCGAGTACCTCTACGAGCAGTACTTC. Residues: CASSGKEGAEYLYEQYF.